This T cell receptor beta chain appears in the sequencing data of a study of cytomegalovirus exposure and HLA in healthy donors. The CDR3 is made up of 12 amino acids. V was pared by 7 bases and J by 4 bases, with 10 bases between. CDR1 and CDR2 from the germline V gene are MNHEY and SVGAGI. General study points: In vitro confirmation showed three CMV-associated chains to be CMV antigen specific. Cytomegalovirus association was listed for roughly 160 TCR beta chains.

The PCR was carried out with 60 Vbeta primers and 13 Jbeta primers. Method: immunoSEQ multiplex PCR; TCRdb's copy keeps in-frame clones and lacks some. The repertoire consists of 150,000 to 200,000 clones, with around 81% occurring once and the leading ten covering 0.95% to 1.1%. Comments on this clone: Its specificity is unknown.

The V and J genes are TRBV6-5 and TRBJ2-5; D might be TRBD1 (5 bases). The sequence came from a woman aged 40 to 50 in good health and CMV-seronegative. Source material: PBMCs. In nucleotides, the CDR3 is TGTGCCAGCAAGGGGCGCACAGAGACCCAGTACTTC. Translating it yields CASKGRTETQYF.